The clone carrying this T cell receptor (beta chain) has at least ten counts. The antigen remains unidentified. The entry originates in a study of T cell repertoires in cytomegalovirus infection. Background on the study: It was recently identified HLA-C-restricted and well-studied HLA-B-restricted CMV epitopes that the study used. Public signatures in TCR beta pointed to CMV infection and matching HLA type.

Via MiXCR, TCRdb re-called the reads, giving one row per CDR3 protein. Of about 100,000 distinct CDR3 sequences in the sample, under 45% were seen once. Findings and limits, study-wide: Clonotypes of TCR beta that were HLA-C-restricted and CMV-specific dominated the ex vivo response. Carriage of CMV together with the relevant HLA was identifiable through cumulative public TCR beta family frequency.

This CDR3 is 18 amino acids long. Unmatched junction bases numbered 12, after V lost 6 bases and J lost 0 bases. The sample here was CD8+ T cells from cultured PBMCs, taken from culture after CMV antigen stimulation. This TCR was recovered from a human donor in good health (CMV status not recorded). Some clones in this sample may be carry-over from other donors' samples. The chain has TRBV12-3 or TRBV12-4 and TRBJ2-1; 9 bases fit TRBD2. CDR3 region: CASSPPGLATSSYNEQFF. The CDR3, as DNA: TGTGCCAGCAGCCCCCCGGGACTAGCCACGAGCTCCTACAATGAGCAGTTCTTC.